This TCR beta chain was recorded in a study of early T cells in non-severe SARS-CoV-2 infection (dated by TCRdb to the early 2020s). About the full investigation: Because TCR sequencing relied on bulk RNA taken from unsorted whole blood, pairing of alpha and beta chains was not possible. Paper-wide results and their limitations: VDJdb matching was skewed toward anti-spike CD8 responses, so virus-specific expansions were likely underestimated and private and CD4 specificities were missed.

From its cysteine to its phenylalanine, the CDR3 spans 13 amino acids. The retained sequence is limited to the CDR3, 39 bases, with the frame set at the first base. Between the V and J ends, shortened by 5 bases and 6 bases respectively, the junction contains 11 bases. CDR1 is given as SSHAT and CDR2 as FNYEAQ, both from the germline V gene (reference sequence). Set within a cohort of healthcare workers in London, UK, this nested case-control study involved weekly PCR testing of nasopharyngeal swabs along with blood sampling. Healthcare workers were recruited during the week of the UK lockdown, between 23 and 31 March 2020, and followed weekly for up to roughly 15 weeks. This clonotype has a handful of counts. It has no known antigen specificity. One base away there is no much larger clone; base qualities are not given. Libraries came from 5' RACE. TCRdb lists the instrument as NextSeq 500. The TCR library protocol attached unique molecular identifiers to individual cDNA molecules to correct for sequencing error and PCR bias. TCR alpha and beta chains were both sequenced, and the abundances of alpha and beta sequences in each sample were closely correlated with each other. Concerning the study's data processing: Decombinator V4 was used to annotate TCR sequences for V gene, J gene and CDR3. Expanded TCRs were defined as changing significantly between any two time points under a Poisson model with p below 0.0001. TCR abundances were normalised to the total number of TCRs sequenced per sample and were expressed as counts per million. MAIT TCRs were defined by TRAV1-2 paired with TRAJ12, TRAJ20 or TRAJ33, and iNKT TCRs by TRAV10 paired with TRAJ18. VDJdb, accessed 1 November 2021, was searched for CMV, EBV and SARS-CoV-2 annotated TCRs, with TCRs annotated for multiple antigens excluded. TCRdb trimmed public reads at Q25 via fastp, called clones via MiXCR and kept in-frame beta chains. Each CDR3 protein appears once, grouped with its most common genes and DNA. TCRdb, not the original authors, processed these V and J calls. This sample gives 90,000 or so distinct CDR3 sequences in total; about 16% of them show up just once. The ten biggest clones cover 5.5% of the sample.

Sequencing used whole blood. This sequence originates from an adult who was a healthcare worker with PCR-confirmed SARS-CoV-2 infection or an uninfected control (not recorded which). The rearrangement joined TRBV7-7 to TRBJ2-1; the D gene remains uncertain. The DNA reads as follows: TGTGCCAGCAGCGTAGACCGAAGCAATGAGCAGTTCTTC. Translated, it gives CASSVDRSNEQFF.